This T cell receptor (beta chain) derives from a study of control samples from healthy donors and cancer patients. Trimming removed 5 bases from V and 1 base from J, with 18 bases in between. The CDR3 sequence is 16 residues long. The germline V gene has CDR1 SGHRS and CDR2 YFSETQ. The repertoire was sequenced with immunoSEQ multiplex PCR; TCRdb's copy has only in-frame clones and lacks some. Of 170,000 or so clones listed, around 93% are singletons. V gene TRBV5-1 combines with J gene TRBJ2-5; possible D gene TRBD2, 5 bases. Sequencing input: blood. The clonotype was recovered from a man aged 18 to 30 in good health. The CDR3 nucleotides read TGCGCCAGCAGTCCTCGGGAAGGCGCCATCCAAGAGACCCAGTACTTC. It translates to CASSPREGAIQETQYF. The full variable domain, with the rest looked up from reference TRBV5-1 and TRBJ2-5, is KAGVTQTPRYLIKTRGQQVTLSCSPISGHRSVSWYQQTPGQGLQFLFEYFSETQRNKGNFPGRFSGRQFSNSRSEMNVSTLELGDSALYLCASSPREGAIQETQYFGPGTRLLVL.